The entry that follows covers one T cell receptor (beta chain) sequence. The sample originates from a study of cytomegalovirus exposure and HLA in healthy donors. The PCR ran on 60 Vbeta and 13 Jbeta primers. Sequencing was performed with immunoSEQ multiplex PCR; in TCRdb, only in-frame clones are kept and a portion is missing. Of 150,000 to 200,000 clones in the sample, more than 75% were seen once. Trimming took 3 bases from V and 5 from J, leaving 11 bases between them. Germline CDR1 reads LGHNA; CDR2 reads YSLEER. This CDR3 has 14 amino acids. This TCR was recovered from a young man in good health and CMV-seropositive. The chain is built from TRBV4-3 and TRBJ2-1; D is perhaps TRBD2 (5 bases). Sequenced sample: PBMCs. The CDR3 reads CASSQLLGNNEQFF. DNA for the CDR3: TGCGCCAGCAGCCAGTTACTAGGTAACAATGAGCAGTTCTTC.